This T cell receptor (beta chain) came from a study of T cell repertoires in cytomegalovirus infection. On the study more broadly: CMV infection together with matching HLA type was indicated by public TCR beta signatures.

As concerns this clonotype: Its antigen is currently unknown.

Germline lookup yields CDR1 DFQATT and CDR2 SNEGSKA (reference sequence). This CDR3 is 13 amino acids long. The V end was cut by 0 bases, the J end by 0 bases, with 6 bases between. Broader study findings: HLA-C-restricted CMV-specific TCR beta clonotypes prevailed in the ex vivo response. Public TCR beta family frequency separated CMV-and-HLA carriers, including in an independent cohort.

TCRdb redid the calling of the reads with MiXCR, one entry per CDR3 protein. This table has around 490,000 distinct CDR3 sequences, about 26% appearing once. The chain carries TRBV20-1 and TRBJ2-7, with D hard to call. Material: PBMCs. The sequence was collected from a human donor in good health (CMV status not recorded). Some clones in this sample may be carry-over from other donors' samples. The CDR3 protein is CSARDLFSYEQYF. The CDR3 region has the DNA TGCAGTGCTAGAGATTTATTCTCCTACGAGCAGTACTTC.